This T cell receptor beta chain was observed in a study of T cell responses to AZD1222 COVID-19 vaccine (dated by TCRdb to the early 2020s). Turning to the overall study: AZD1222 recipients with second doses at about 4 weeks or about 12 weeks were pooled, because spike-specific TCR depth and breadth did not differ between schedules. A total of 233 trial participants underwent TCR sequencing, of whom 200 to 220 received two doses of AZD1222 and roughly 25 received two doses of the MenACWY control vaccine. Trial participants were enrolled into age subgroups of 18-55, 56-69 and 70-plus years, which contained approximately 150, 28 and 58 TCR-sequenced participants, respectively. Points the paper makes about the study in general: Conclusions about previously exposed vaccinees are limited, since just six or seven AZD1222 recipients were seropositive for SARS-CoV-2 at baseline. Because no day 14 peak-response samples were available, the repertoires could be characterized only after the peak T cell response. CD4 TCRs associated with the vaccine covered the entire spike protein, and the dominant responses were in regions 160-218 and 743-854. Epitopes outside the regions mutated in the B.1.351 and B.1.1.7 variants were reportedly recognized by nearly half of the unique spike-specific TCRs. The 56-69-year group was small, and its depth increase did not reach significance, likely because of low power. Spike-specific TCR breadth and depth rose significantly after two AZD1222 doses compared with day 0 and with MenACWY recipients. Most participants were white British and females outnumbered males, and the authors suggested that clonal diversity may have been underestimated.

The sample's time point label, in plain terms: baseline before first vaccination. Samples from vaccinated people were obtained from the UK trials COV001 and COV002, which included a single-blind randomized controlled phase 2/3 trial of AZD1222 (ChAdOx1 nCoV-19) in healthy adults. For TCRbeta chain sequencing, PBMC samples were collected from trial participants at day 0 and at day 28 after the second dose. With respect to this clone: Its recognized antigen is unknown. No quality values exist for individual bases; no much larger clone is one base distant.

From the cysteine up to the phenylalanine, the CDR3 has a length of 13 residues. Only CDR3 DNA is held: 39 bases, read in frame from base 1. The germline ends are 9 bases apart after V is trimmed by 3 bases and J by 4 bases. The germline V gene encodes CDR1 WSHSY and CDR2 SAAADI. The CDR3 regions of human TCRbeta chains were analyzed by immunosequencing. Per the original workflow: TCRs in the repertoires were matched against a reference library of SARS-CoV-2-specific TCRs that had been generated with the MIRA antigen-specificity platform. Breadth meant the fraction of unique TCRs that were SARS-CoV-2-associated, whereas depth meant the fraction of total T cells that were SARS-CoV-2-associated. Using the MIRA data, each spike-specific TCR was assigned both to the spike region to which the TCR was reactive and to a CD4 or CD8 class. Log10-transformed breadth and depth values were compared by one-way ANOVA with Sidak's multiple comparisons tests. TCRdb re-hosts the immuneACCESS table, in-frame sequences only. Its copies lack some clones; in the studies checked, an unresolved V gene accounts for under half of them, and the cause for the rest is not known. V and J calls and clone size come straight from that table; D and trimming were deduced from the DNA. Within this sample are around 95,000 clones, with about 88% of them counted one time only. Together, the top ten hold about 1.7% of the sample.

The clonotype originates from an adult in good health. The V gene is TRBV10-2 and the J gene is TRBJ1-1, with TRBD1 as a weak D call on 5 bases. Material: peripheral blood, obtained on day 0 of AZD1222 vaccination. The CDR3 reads CASSESGPTEAFF. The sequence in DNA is TGCGCCAGCAGTGAATCGGGGCCCACTGAAGCTTTCTTT.